The entry that follows covers one TCR beta chain sequence. Based on frequency, this clonotype is considered large (0.1 to 1%); no count was recorded. It lacks a known antigen. Library construction relied on 10x single-cell sequencing. 10X Genomics single-cell V(D)J and 5' gene-expression libraries were used to profile CSF cells. An Illumina NextSeq550 was used to sequence CSF single-cell TCR libraries. The published analysis was carried out like this. V(D)J reads were aligned to the vdj-GRCh38 alts ensemble 2.0.0 reference and processed with the Cell Ranger vdj pipeline. Clonotypes were defined as cell barcodes sharing the same set of productive CDR3 nucleotide sequences. Clonotype information was added to Seurat v3.0 gene-expression metadata to link clonality with transcriptional profiles. CSF cells with more than 1,800 genes, more than 7,500 UMIs or more than 10% mitochondrial reads were excluded. CDR3-beta sequences were compared against VDJdb to identify TCRs with known antigen specificity. The network analysis of clone sharing was performed with the R package qgraph and was limited to TCRs that had complete alpha and beta chains. Each CDR3 protein sequence appears as one entry after TCRdb reprocessed the reads, and no DNA is included. Here the V and J calls rest on TCRdb's processing, not on the authors' analysis. The table kept for this sample lists 750 to 900 distinct CDR3 sequences. About 13% of the sample lies in the top ten.

The record originates from a study of CD8 T cells in cerebrospinal fluid in Alzheimer's disease (dated by TCRdb to about 2020). A note on the overall study: The study used two single-cell methods, plate-based nested PCR sequencing and droplet-based sequencing, to evaluate clonal expansion of CSF T cells. The study examined whether cerebrospinal fluid from healthy elderly individuals and from patients with neurodegenerative disease contained clonally expanded T cells. In the droplet-based CSF analysis comparing patients with controls, roughly 9 healthy controls (fewer than 11,000 cells) and roughly 9 patients with MCI or Alzheimer's disease (around 10,000 cells) were included. CSF gene-expression analysis, which included Parkinson's disease patients, covered 24 samples in total. On the study overall, not on this receptor specifically: A higher percentage of TCRs was made up by the largest CSF clone in patients with MCI or Alzheimer's disease than in controls. The EBV-specific clones were neither the most highly expanded clones nor enriched among patients. In pooled data, a highly expanded clone (at least 3% of TCRs) was found in 1 of 10 healthy subjects versus most of the 6 Alzheimer's patients. Only samples with detectable clones (approximately 11 healthy, 5 MCI, 5 AD, 6 PD) were included in the overall clonality comparison. The authors cautioned that detecting EBV-specific TCRs in CSF does not establish a causal link between EBV and Alzheimer's disease.

Patients with Parkinson's disease were included as a neurodegenerative disease comparison group, since earlier reports had described antigen-specific T cells in the blood of Parkinson's disease patients. Every participant was in good physical condition and had no acute infectious disease. Neurodegeneration in patients was confirmed with biomarkers including neurofilament, amyloid-beta and tau. A live/dead marker was used to sort live CSF cells for droplet-based sequencing. CSF was obtained by lumbar puncture, and immune cells were pelleted by centrifugation at 300g. Each CSF sample was checked for red blood cells, and any sample showing blood contamination was excluded. CSF cells were cryopreserved in freezing medium, frozen at -80 degrees C overnight, and then transferred to liquid nitrogen for storage. Before analysis, CSF samples were kept in storage for less than six months. The clonotype was recovered from a human donor with Parkinson's disease. The specimen was cerebrospinal fluid.

The CDR3 sequence is CASSGQGAYEQYF. The chain is assembled from TRBV9 and TRBJ2-7; TCRdb designates TRBD1, a call that cannot be tested without DNA. Spanning cysteine to phenylalanine, the CDR3 consists of 13 amino acids. No DNA is recorded. For CDR1 and CDR2, the germline V gene lists SGDLS and YYNGEE.